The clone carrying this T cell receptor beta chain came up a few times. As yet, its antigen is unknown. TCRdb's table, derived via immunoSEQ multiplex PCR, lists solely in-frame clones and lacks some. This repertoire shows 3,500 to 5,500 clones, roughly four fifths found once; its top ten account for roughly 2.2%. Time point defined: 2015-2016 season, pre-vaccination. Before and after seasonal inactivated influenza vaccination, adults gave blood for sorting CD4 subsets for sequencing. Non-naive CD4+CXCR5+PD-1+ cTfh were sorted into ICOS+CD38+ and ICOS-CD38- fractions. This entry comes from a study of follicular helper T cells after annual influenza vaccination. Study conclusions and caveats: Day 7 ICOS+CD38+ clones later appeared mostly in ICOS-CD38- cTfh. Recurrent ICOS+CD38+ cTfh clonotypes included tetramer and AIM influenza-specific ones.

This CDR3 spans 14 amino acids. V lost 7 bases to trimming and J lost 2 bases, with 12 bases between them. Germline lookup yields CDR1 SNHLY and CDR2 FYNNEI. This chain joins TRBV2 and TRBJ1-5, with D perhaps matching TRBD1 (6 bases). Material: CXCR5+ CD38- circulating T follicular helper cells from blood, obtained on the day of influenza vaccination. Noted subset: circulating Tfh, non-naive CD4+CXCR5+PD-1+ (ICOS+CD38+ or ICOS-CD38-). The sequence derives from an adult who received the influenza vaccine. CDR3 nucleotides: TGTGCCAGCACAGACAGGTCTCGCAATCAGCCCCAGCATTTT. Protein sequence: CASTDRSRNQPQHF.